A selection of T cell receptor beta chains follows, all from one sample in a study of shared clonotypes between healthy human individuals. Clones were read by immunoSEQ multiplex PCR, and TCRdb kept only the in-frame ones, dropping some. The table records around 1,900,000 clones, around 93% of them present only once. The material sequenced was naive CD8+ T cells from PBMCs. These receptors all stem from a man younger than 35 in good health. Some clones in this sample may be carry-over from other donors' samples. Both conserved end residues are part of each CDR3. The D gene is left open where the match is weak. Size values are once, few and many counts, or a class for expanded clones, and some rows have none.

>TRBJ1-2|-|TRBV28|-
CASSFFNIEIEDYGYTF
TGTGCCAGCAGTTTTTTTAACATAGAAATAGAAGACTATGGCTACACCTTC
>TRBJ1-4|-|TRBV19|-
CASSIGHQALNEKLFF
TGTGCCAGTAGTATTGGACACCAGGCCCTTAATGAAAAACTGTTTTTT
>TRBJ2-5|-|TRBV7-7|-
CATGAMESGETQYF
TGTGCCACAGGCGCTATGGAGAGTGGAGAGACCCAGTACTTC
>TRBJ2-1|-|TRBV14|-
CASSQLREQFF
TGTGCCAGCAGCCAACTCCGTGAGCAGTTCTTC
>TRBJ2-3|TRBD2|TRBV27|-
CASMPAGVYTDTQYF
TGTGCCAGCATGCCAGCGGGAGTTTATACAGATACGCAGTATTTT
>TRBJ2-3|-|TRBV1|few
CTSPHGERNSTDTQYF
TGCACCAGCCCCCACGGAGAGCGGAACAGCACAGATACGCAGTATTTT
>TRBJ2-7|-|TRBV5-6|-
CASSLSPPTNPFEQYF
TGTGCCAGCAGCTTAAGCCCCCCGACAAACCCCTTCGAGCAGTACTTC
>TRBJ1-1|TRBD1|TRBV19|-
CASRTTGVTEAFF
TGTGCCAGTAGGACGACAGGGGTGACTGAAGCTTTCTTT
>TRBJ2-1|TRBD2|TRBV9|-
CASSASGAYNEQFF
TGTGCCAGCAGCGCTAGCGGGGCCTACAATGAGCAGTTCTTC
>TRBJ2-1|-|TRBV7-2|-
CASSLGGPGYNEQFF
TGTGCCAGCAGCTTAGGTGGGCCTGGTTACAATGAGCAGTTCTTC
>TRBJ2-7|-|TRBV2|-
CASSEARASSYEQYF
TGTGCCAGCAGTGAGGCGCGGGCAAGCTCCTACGAGCAGTACTTC
>TRBJ2-5|TRBD1|TRBV19|-
CASSLAGGQTQYF
TGTGCCAGTAGCCTCGCAGGGGGTCAGACCCAGTACTTC
>TRBJ2-7|-|TRBV5-1|-
CASKPTQSASYEQYF
TGCGCCAGCAAACCCACCCAGTCGGCGTCCTACGAGCAGTACTTC
>TRBJ2-5|-|TRBV13|-
CASSHRGDREETQYF
TGTGCCAGCAGCCACAGAGGGGACCGAGAAGAGACCCAGTACTTC
>TRBJ1-2|-|TRBV27|once
CASSLYRDAPNYGYTF
TGTGCCAGCAGTTTATACAGGGACGCCCCTAACTATGGCTACACCTTC
>TRBJ1-1|-|TRBV7-6|-
CASSQEQGVWFAEAFF
TGTGCCAGCAGCCAAGAACAGGGTGTTTGGTTTGCTGAAGCTTTCTTT
>TRBJ2-2|-|TRBV28|-
CASSTGLTINTGELFF
TGTGCCAGCAGTACAGGGCTGACTATAAACACCGGGGAGCTGTTTTTT
>TRBJ2-1|-|TRBV6-4|-
CASSDSGSSYNEQFF
TGTGCCAGCAGTGACTCGGGGAGTTCCTACAATGAGCAGTTCTTC
>TRBJ1-1|-|TRBV11-1|-
CASSLTFLNTEAFF
TGTGCCAGCAGCTTAACCTTCCTAAACACTGAAGCTTTCTTT
>TRBJ2-6|TRBD1|TRBV27|-
CASSYKDRGPGANVLTF
TGTGCCAGCAGTTATAAGGACAGGGGGCCTGGGGCCAACGTCCTGACTTTC
>TRBJ2-5|-|TRBV28|-
CASSQGPPQETQYF
TGTGCCAGCAGCCAAGGGCCTCCACAAGAGACCCAGTACTTC
>TRBJ2-1|TRBD1|TRBV7-9|-
CASSPMRGPYNEQFF
TGTGCCAGCAGCCCCATGAGGGGGCCCTACAATGAGCAGTTCTTC
>TRBJ2-6|-|TRBV4-2|-
CASSQGGFGSSGANVLTF
TGTGCCAGCAGCCAAGGAGGGTTTGGCTCCTCTGGGGCCAACGTCCTGACTTTC
>TRBJ1-2|-|TRBV6-5|-
CASSPGQWNYGYTF
TGTGCCAGCAGCCCCGGACAGTGGAACTATGGCTACACCTTC
>TRBJ2-1|-|TRBV29-1|-
CSVDVLSSYNEQFF
TGCAGCGTTGACGTTTTGAGCTCCTACAATGAGCAGTTCTTC
>TRBJ1-3|-|TRBV28|-
CASSLTVPSGNTIYF
TGTGCCAGCAGTCTCACAGTTCCCTCTGGAAACACCATATATTTT
>TRBJ2-7|TRBD1|TRBV29-1|-
CSVEGSRGSYEQYF
TGCAGCGTTGAAGGGAGCAGGGGGTCCTACGAGCAGTACTTC
>TRBJ2-7|-|TRBV7-2|-
CASSPVKGLNEQYF
TGTGCCAGCAGCCCCGTGAAAGGGCTGAACGAGCAGTACTTC
>TRBJ1-2|-|TRBV5-6|-
CASSRIGTGYGYTF
TGTGCCAGCAGCCGAATAGGGACCGGCTATGGCTACACCTTC
>TRBJ2-7|TRBD2|TRBV5-1|-
CASSLVAGGAEQYF
TGCGCCAGCAGCTTGGTAGCGGGAGGGGCCGAGCAGTACTTC
>TRBJ2-1|TRBD2|TRBV11-1|-
CASSPPGLANEQFF
TGTGCCAGCAGCCCCCCCGGACTAGCGAATGAGCAGTTCTTC
>TRBJ2-7|-|TRBV27|-
CASSLGTAQVHEQYF
TGTGCCAGCAGTTTAGGGACTGCCCAGGTCCACGAGCAGTACTTC
>TRBJ2-2|-|TRBV28|-
CASSMVDTGELFF
TGTGCCAGCAGTATGGTAGACACCGGGGAGCTGTTTTTT
>TRBJ2-3|-|TRBV14|-
CASSLGLSRRTDTQYF
TGTGCCAGCAGCCTGGGGCTTTCTCGCCGCACAGATACGCAGTATTTT
>TRBJ1-1|-|TRBV5-1|-
CASSLTGDLNTEAFF
TGCGCCAGCAGCTTGACAGGTGACCTGAACACTGAAGCTTTCTTT
>TRBJ2-7|-|TRBV9|-
CASGSGVGEQYF
TGTGCCAGCGGGTCGGGAGTCGGCGAGCAGTACTTC
>TRBJ2-7|-|TRBV27|-
CASSLVGSSYEQYF
TGTGCCAGCAGTTTAGTCGGCAGTTCCTACGAGCAGTACTTC
>TRBJ1-1|-|TRBV30|-
CAWTAGWSTEAFF
TGTGCCTGGACTGCGGGCTGGAGCACTGAAGCTTTCTTT
>TRBJ1-5|-|TRBV7-8|-
CASSSFREGINQPQHF
TGTGCCAGCTCTTCATTTAGGGAGGGGATTAATCAGCCCCAGCATTTT
>TRBJ2-1|-|TRBV5-4|-
CASSFVVGAEQFF
TGTGCCAGCAGCTTTGTAGTGGGGGCGGAGCAGTTCTTC
>TRBJ1-2|-|TRBV27|-
CASSLMGGGYGYTF
TGTGCCAGCAGTTTAATGGGGGGCGGCTATGGCTACACCTTC
>TRBJ2-7|TRBD2|TRBV5-4|-
CASSLAGLAGVFYEQYF
TGTGCCAGCAGCTTGGCCGGACTAGCGGGAGTATTTTACGAGCAGTACTTC